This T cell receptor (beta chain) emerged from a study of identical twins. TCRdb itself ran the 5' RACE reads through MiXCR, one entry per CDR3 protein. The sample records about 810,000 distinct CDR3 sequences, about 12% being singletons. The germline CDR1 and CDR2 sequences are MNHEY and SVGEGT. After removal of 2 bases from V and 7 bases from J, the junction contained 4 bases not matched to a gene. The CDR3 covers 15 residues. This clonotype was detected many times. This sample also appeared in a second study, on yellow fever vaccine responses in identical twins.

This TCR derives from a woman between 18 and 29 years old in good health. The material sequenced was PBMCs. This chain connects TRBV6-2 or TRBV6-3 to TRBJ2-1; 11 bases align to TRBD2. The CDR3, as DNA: TGTGCCAGCAGTTACGAGGCTAGCGGGGGGAATGAGCAGTTCTTC. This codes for CASSYEASGGNEQFF.